The next 26 T cell receptor beta chains were all read from a single sample in a study of graft-versus-host responses after intestinal transplantation. No antigen has been assigned to these receptors. Assay: immunoSEQ multiplex PCR; the TCRdb copy retains only in-frame clones and omits some. The table has approximately 100,000 clones, around 90% seen once; the top ten hold approximately 0.11%. This specimen consisted of unstimulated CD4+ T cells sorted from spleen or lymph node cells, obtained before intestinal transplant. The receptors here all came from a human donor who received an intestinal transplant.

The rearrangement uses TRBV27 and TRBJ1-5, with 11 bases lining up with TRBD1. Germline V lookup: CDR1 MNHEY, CDR2 SMNVEV (reference sequence). V dropped 9 bases and J dropped 6; count of bases not matched to a gene: 7. The CDR3 sequence is 14 residues long. The CDR3 spells CASMVGTGGQPQHF. Here the CDR3 DNA reads TGTGCCAGTATGGTGGGGACAGGGGGTCAGCCCCAGCATTTT.

This sequence joins TRBV10-1 and TRBJ2-3; 8 nucleotides match TRBD2. The CDR3 has 15 amino acids. Per germline, CDR1 WNHNN and CDR2 SYGVQD (reference sequence). V was pared by 4 bases and J by 6 bases, with 9 bases of the junction left unmatched. The CDR3 protein is CASSAGAGVSDTQYF. For the CDR3, the DNA is TGCGCCAGCAGTGCGGGAGCGGGGGTTTCGGATACGCAGTATTTT.

This chain joins TRBV11-2 and TRBJ1-6, with a possible D match to TRBD1 (5 bases). V lost 5 bases and J lost 6, with 17 bases in between. The CDR3 contains 16 residues. The V gene's germline CDR1 is SGHAT and CDR2 FQNNGV. CDR3: CASSPTRVTPNSPLHF. In DNA, the CDR3 is TGTGCCAGCAGCCCCACCAGGGTGACACCTAATTCACCCCTCCACTTT. Full variable domain (remainder filled in from reference TRBV11-2 and TRBJ1-6): EAGVAQSPRYKIIEKRQSVAFWCNPISGHATLYWYQQILGQGPKLLIQFQNNGVVDDSQLPKDRFSAERLKGVDSTLKIQPAKLEDSAVYLCASSPTRVTPNSPLHFGNGTRLTVT.

The genes are TRBV19 and TRBJ1-3; 9 bases are shared with TRBD1. There are 18 residues in the CDR3. Germline CDR1 and CDR2: LNHDA and SQIVND (reference sequence). Losses at the gene ends were 3 bases for V and 2 bases for J; bases not matched to a gene: 11. The CDR3 DNA reads TGTGCCAGTAGTATCTTTCCGGGACAGGGTTATGCTGGAAACACCATATATTTT. The encoded protein is CASSIFPGQGYAGNTIYF.

The chain joins TRBV7-9 to TRBJ1-4; D unclear. Germline-derived CDR1 and CDR2 are SEHNR and FQNEAQ (reference sequence). Trimming removed 5 bases from V and 10 bases from J, with 11 bases in between. This CDR3 has 12 residues. The CDR3 region has the DNA TGTGCCAGCAGCACCGCGTTTGGAAAACTGTTTTTT. Amino acid sequence: CASSTAFGKLFF.

V is TRBV6-5 and J is TRBJ2-7, with D perhaps matching TRBD1 (5 bases). Germline V gene sequence: CDR1 MNHEY, CDR2 SVGAGI. Trimming removed 4 bases at V and 7 bases at J, with 23 bases between. This CDR3 contains 16 residues. Written as DNA, the CDR3 is TGTGCCAGCAGTTTAGGGGCGTCAAGCACCTTTGGGGAGCAGTACTTC. Translated: CASSLGASSTFGEQYF.

The chain links TRBV4-1 to TRBJ2-3, with TRBD2 matching 9 bases. The CDR3 sequence is 16 residues long. The V and J ends lost 1 base and 5 bases, in that order; junction bases with no gene match: 7. CDR1 and CDR2 (germline): MGHRA, YSYEKL. CDR3 DNA: TGCGCCAGCAGCCAAGTTGAAGCGGGGGGACGAGATACGCAGTATTTT. Translating it yields CASSQVEAGGRDTQYF.

V and J are TRBV6-5 and TRBJ1-1; 7 bases align to TRBD1. The trim removed 9 bases at V and 5 bases at J, leaving 9 bases unmatched. Germline CDR1 is MNHEY and CDR2 is SVGAGI. The CDR3 totals 13 residues. Written as DNA, the CDR3 is TGTGCCAGACCGGGACAGATAAAAACTGAAGCTTTCTTT. This sequence encodes CARPGQIKTEAFF.

This clone was recorded once. V and J are TRBV7-2 and TRBJ1-5; 7 bases align to TRBD1. Germline CDR1 and CDR2: SGHTA and FQGNSA. This CDR3 contains 15 residues. V trimming: 3 bases; J trimming: 4 bases; junction bases outside the gene matches: 6. CDR3 amino acids: CASSLEGARNQPQHF. The CDR3 region has the DNA TGTGCCAGCAGCTTGGAGGGGGCTAGGAATCAGCCCCAGCATTTT.

J is TRBJ2-1 and V is TRBV20-1; TRBD2 agrees at 7 bases. The V and J ends lost 3 bases and 7 bases, in that order; junction bases with no gene match: 0. The CDR3 has 11 amino acids. CDR1 and CDR2 from the germline V gene are DFQATT and SNEGSKA (reference sequence). CDR3 nucleotides: TGCAGTGCTAGGCGGGGGAATGAGCAGTTCTTC. It translates to CSARRGNEQFF.

The rearrangement uses TRBV2 and TRBJ1-1; no definite D call. Trimming shortened V by 6 bases and J by 4 bases, and 15 bases separated the two germline ends. There are 14 residues in the CDR3. Germline V lookup: CDR1 SNHLY, CDR2 FYNNEI. The DNA of the CDR3 is TGTGCCAGCAGCTACAGAGTGCTTGCCACTGAAGCTTTCTTT. Residues: CASSYRVLATEAFF.

The rearrangement links TRBV5-4 to TRBJ2-2; 7 bases line up with TRBD2. Trimming at V came to 0 bases and at J to 7 bases, leaving 9 bases not matched to a gene. The CDR3 totals 16 residues. Germline-derived CDR1 and CDR2 are SGHNT and YYREEE (reference sequence). CDR3 coding DNA: TGTGCCAGCAGCTTGGGAGGGAGGGATTGGAACGGGGAGCTGTTTTTT. Encoded protein: CASSLGGRDWNGELFF.

J is TRBJ2-1 and V is TRBV18, with D unclear. The V and J ends lost 6 bases and 0 bases respectively, with 6 bases between them. The CDR3 covers 13 residues. Germline CDR1 reads KGHSH; CDR2 reads LQKENI. The CDR3, as DNA: TGTGCCAGCTCCCCCGGCTCCTACAATGAGCAGTTCTTC. The encoded protein is CASSPGSYNEQFF.

The J gene is TRBJ2-3, the V gene TRBV6-5; D is unclear. Trimming pared 8 bases from V and 6 bases from J, leaving 21 bases between. This CDR3 is built from 15 residues. The germline CDR1 and CDR2 sequences are MNHEY and SVGAGI. This CDR3 is CASRGMAAPGDTQYF. In DNA, the CDR3 is TGTGCCAGCCGAGGAATGGCCGCCCCTGGGGATACGCAGTATTTT.

The V and J genes are TRBV2 and TRBJ1-1; D remains unclear. From germline, CDR1 is SNHLY and CDR2 FYNNEI. The CDR3 sequence is 12 residues long. V was shortened by 8 bases and J by 0 bases, with 7 bases between the two germline ends. CDR3 in amino acids: CASGVMNTEAFF. The CDR3 DNA is TGTGCCAGCGGAGTCATGAACACTGAAGCTTTCTTT.

V usage is TRBV7-3 and J usage is TRBJ1-2; D is perhaps TRBD1 (6 bases). Deletions cut 2 bases from V and 7 bases from J, with 11 bases between. The CDR3 has 13 amino acids. Germline CDR1 reads SGHTA; CDR2 reads FQGTGA. The CDR3 coding sequence is TGTGCCAGCAGCTTAGGGGGGGGCGGTGGCTACACCTTC. It translates to CASSLGGGGGYTF. The variable domain in full, completed from reference TRBV7-3 and TRBJ1-2, reads GAGVSQTPSNKVTEKGKYVELRCDPISGHTALYWYRQSLGQGPEFLIYFQGTGAADDSGLPNDRFFAVRPEGSVSTLKIQRTERGDSAVYLCASSLGGGGGYTFGSGTRLTVV.

J is TRBJ1-1 and V is TRBV6-1, with TRBD1 matching over 7 bases. The CDR3 has 13 amino acids. The germline V gene encodes CDR1 MNHNS and CDR2 SASEGT. V lost 6 bases, J lost 2 bases, and 3 bases stayed unmatched. The CDR3: CASRGQQNTEAFF. The DNA of the CDR3 is TGTGCCAGCAGGGGACAGCAAAACACTGAAGCTTTCTTT.

The genes are TRBV10-1 and TRBJ2-7, with 8 bases matching TRBD1. CDR3 length: 13 amino acids. After removal of 4 bases from V and 5 bases from J, the junction contained 4 bases not matched to a gene. Germline V lookup: CDR1 WNHNN, CDR2 SYGVQD (reference sequence). CDR3 sequence: CASSAGGSDEQYF. The CDR3 nucleotides are TGCGCCAGCAGTGCAGGGGGCTCGGACGAGCAGTACTTC.

The chain joins TRBV10-3 to TRBJ2-2; 8 nucleotides match TRBD2. This CDR3 has 13 residues. The V gene end was trimmed by 2 bases and the J gene end by 8 bases; junction bases not matched to a gene: 1. Germline CDR1 reads ENHRY; CDR2 reads SYGVKD. Here the CDR3 DNA reads TGTGCCATCAGTGAGGCGGGAGGAGGGGAGCTGTTTTTT. As protein: CAISEAGGGELFF.

The V gene is TRBV6-1, the J gene TRBJ2-1; 11 nucleotides align to TRBD2. Losses at the gene ends were 3 bases for V and 0 bases for J; bases not matched to a gene: 7. The CDR3 length is 18 residues. Germline values: CDR1 MNHNS, CDR2 SASEGT. In DNA, the CDR3 is TGTGCCAGCAGTGACCCCACTAGCGGGGGCAGCTCCTACAATGAGCAGTTCTTC. Translating it yields CASSDPTSGGSSYNEQFF.

The chain combines TRBV6-1 with TRBJ2-5; 8 positions agree with TRBD1. The J call is uncertain, as TRBJ2-7 better fits the DNA end. The CDR3 runs to 16 residues. CDR1 MNHNS and CDR2 SASEGT come from the germline V gene. The CDR3 spells CASSERTGTGLYEQYF. CDR3 DNA: TGTGCCAGCAGCGAAAGAACCGGGACAGGCCTCTACGAGCAGTACTTC.

This clone showed up just once. The chain recombines TRBV7-3 with TRBJ2-1, with 9 positions matching TRBD2. Germline V gives CDR1 SGHTA, CDR2 FQGTGA. With 5 bases clipped from V and 8 bases from J, the junction kept 4 bases outside the gene matches. There are 13 residues in the CDR3. This CDR3 is CASSQLAGHEQFF. In DNA form, the CDR3 reads TGTGCCAGCAGCCAGCTAGCGGGGCATGAGCAGTTCTTC.

Only one count was recorded for this clone. The rearrangement joins TRBV9 to TRBJ2-2; 8 bases are shared with TRBD2. Germline-derived CDR1 and CDR2 are SGDLS and YYNGEE. The CDR3 contains 16 residues. V lost 0 bases to trimming and J lost 3 bases; unmatched junction nucleotides: 4. The CDR3 region has the DNA TGTGCCAGCAGCGTAGGCCCGGGGGGGCACACCGGGGAGCTGTTTTTT. It specifies CASSVGPGGHTGELFF.

This clone was picked up one time. The genes are TRBV27 and TRBJ2-2; possibly TRBD1 for D (6 bases). This CDR3 comprises 15 residues. V lost 6 bases and J 4 bases, leaving 15 bases between the germline ends. In germline, CDR1 is MNHEY, CDR2 SMNVEV (reference sequence). The CDR3: CASRLGASGTGELFF. CDR3 nucleotide sequence: TGTGCCAGCAGGTTGGGGGCTTCGGGCACCGGGGAGCTGTTTTTT.

V usage is TRBV7-2 and J usage is TRBJ2-7; tentative D call: TRBD2 (7 bases). V was trimmed by 5 bases and J by 1 base, leaving 15 bases between them. The germline V gene has CDR1 SGHTA and CDR2 FQGNSA. This CDR3 spans 15 amino acids. CDR3 bases: TGTGCCAGCAGCAAGGGGGGGACTCCTTCCTACGAGCAGTACTTC. Protein: CASSKGGTPSYEQYF.

This sequence joins TRBV6-6 and TRBJ1-5, with D unresolved. CDR1 MNHNY and CDR2 SVGAGI come from the germline V gene (reference sequence). V was pared by 8 bases and J by 2 bases, with 7 bases between. The CDR3 has 12 amino acids. CDR3 DNA: TGTGCCAGCGGGAGTGGCAATCAGCCCCAGCATTTT. Its protein product is CASGSGNQPQHF.